Below, 25 T cell receptor beta chains from the same sample are listed, as sequenced in a study of glioma-infiltrating T cells. The iRepertoire nested amplicon-rescue multiplex PCR amplified TCR alpha and beta CDR3s from RNA. TCRdb reprocessed the multiplex PCR reads with MiXCR, giving one entry per CDR3 protein. The sample has 170,000 or so distinct CDR3 sequences; around 40% are singletons. The source material was glioma tissue, nonneoplastic brain tissue, or PBMCs (not recorded which). These receptors were collected from a human donor with low-grade glioma or glioblastoma, undergoing nonglioma brain surgery, or in good health (not recorded which).

This clonotype has a count of ten or more. The chain joins TRBV3-1 to TRBJ2-1; D uncertain. The CDR3 has 12 residues. Trimming removed 4 bases at V and 6 bases at J, with 7 bases between. CDR1 LGHDT and CDR2 YNNKEL come from the germline V gene (reference sequence). CDR3 nucleotides: TGTGCCAGCAGCCTCGTCCTCAATGAGCAGTTCTTC. Translating gives CASSLVLNEQFF.

Worth noting for this clonotype: The junction differs from germline at one of its ends, possibly a read error. J is TRBJ2-1 and V is TRBV12-3 or TRBV12-4; 13 bases align to TRBD2. CDR3 length: 16 residues. The CDR3 protein is CASSYWTSGSNNEQFF. The DNA for the CDR3 is TGTGCCAGTAGTTATTGGACTAGCGGGAGTAACAATGAGCAGTTCTTC.

The chain is built from TRBV5-1 and TRBJ2-1, with 14 bases fitting TRBD2. CDR3 length: 12 residues. Trimming at V came to 7 bases and at J to 10 bases, leaving 1 base not matched to a gene. Per the germline V gene, CDR1 is SGHRS and CDR2 is YFSETQ. The CDR3 protein is CASGTSGSEQFF. Written as DNA, the CDR3 is TGCGCCAGCGGGACTAGCGGGAGCGAGCAGTTCTTC. Combining the CDR3 with reference TRBV5-1 and TRBJ2-1 gives the whole variable domain KAGVTQTPRYLIKTRGQQVTLSCSPISGHRSVSWYQQTPGQGLQFLFEYFSETQRNKGNFPGRFSGRQFSNSRSEMNVSTLELGDSALYLCASGTSGSEQFFGPGTRLTVL.

In regard to this clonotype: This sequence may be a read error, since a much larger clone differs from it by one base. V gene TRBV7-8 combines with J gene TRBJ2-3, with TRBD2 matching 9 bases. The CDR3 length is 15 residues. CDR1 and CDR2 from the germline V gene are SGHVS and FQNEAQ. CDR3 protein: CASSYPSGTTDKQYF. The CDR3 DNA is TGTGCCAGCAGCTATCCTAGCGGGACCACAGATAAGCAGTATTTT.

This rearrangement joins TRBV5-1 to TRBJ2-1, with a possible D match to TRBD2 (6 bases). Trimming pared 6 bases from V and 5 bases from J, leaving 15 bases between. The length of the CDR3 is 14 residues. CDR1 SGHRS and CDR2 YFSETQ come from the germline V gene. CDR3 sequence (DNA): TGCGCCAGCACCGTCGGAGGGAACAACAATGAGCAGTTCTTC. Protein sequence: CASTVGGNNNEQFF.

Remarks on this clonotype: A much larger clone differs from this one at a single base, so this may be a read error. The rearrangement joins TRBV6-6 to TRBJ2-5; D not certain. CDR3 length: 14 amino acids. In germline, CDR1 is MNHNY, CDR2 SVGAGI (reference sequence). CDR3 sequence: CASSYSRTQEAQYF. The CDR3 DNA sequence: TGTGCCAGCAGTTACTCCCGGACCCAAGAGGCCCAGTACTTC.

This clonotype was detected ten times or more. V gene TRBV28 combines with J gene TRBJ1-5, with D maybe TRBD1 (6 bases). The CDR3 contains 14 residues. Germline V CDR1 and CDR2: MDHEN, SYDVKM. V was cut by 3 bases and J by 4 bases, with 10 bases left in between. As DNA, the CDR3 is TGTGCCAGCAGTTTGACGGGGACAAATCAGCCCCAGCATTTT. Translating it yields CASSLTGTNQPQHF.

The CDR3, as DNA: TGTGCCACCATGGCGAACACTGAAGCTTTCTTT. Translating gives CATMANTEAFF. The chain links TRBV28 to TRBJ1-1; no firm D call. Trimming left V 10 bases short and J 1 base short, with 7 bases between. Germline V lookup: CDR1 MDHEN, CDR2 SYDVKM. This CDR3 comprises 11 residues.

This clonotype was seen a few times. The chain recombines TRBV5-1 with TRBJ2-3; 9 positions agree with TRBD1. V shed 7 bases, J shed 7 bases, and the junction held 7 bases outside the gene matches. From germline, CDR1 is SGHRS and CDR2 YFSETQ. The CDR3 loop spans 13 amino acids. The CDR3 sequence: CASGTGGANTQYF. The CDR3 DNA reads as TGCGCCAGCGGCACAGGGGGCGCAAATACGCAGTATTTT. The whole variable domain, filled in from reference TRBV5-1 and TRBJ2-3, reads KAGVTQTPRYLIKTRGQQVTLSCSPISGHRSVSWYQQTPGQGLQFLFEYFSETQRNKGNFPGRFSGRQFSNSRSEMNVSTLELGDSALYLCASGTGGANTQYFGPGTRLTVL.

This chain joins TRBV3-1 and TRBJ2-1; 8 bases fit TRBD1. V was pared by 2 bases and J by 5 bases, with 5 bases of the junction left unmatched. The germline CDR1 and CDR2 sequences are LGHDT and YNNKEL (reference sequence). The CDR3 length is 15 residues. The DNA for the CDR3 is TGTGCCAGCAGCCAATATATGGGACAGGACAATGAGCAGTTCTTC. Its protein product is CASSQYMGQDNEQFF.

The chain combines TRBV4-1 with TRBJ2-1, with D unclear. The CDR3 loop spans 12 amino acids. Germline loops: CDR1 MGHRA, CDR2 YSYEKL. Trimming took 4 bases from V and 9 from J, leaving 10 bases between them. CDR3 nucleotides: TGCGCCAGCAGCCTAGAACGGGCTGAGCAGTTCTTC. Its protein is CASSLERAEQFF.

As concerns this clonotype: Since a much larger clone is just one base distant, this may be a read error. The chain uses TRBV4-1 and TRBJ2-1, with TRBD1 as a possible D gene (6 bases). The germline gives CDR1 MGHRA, CDR2 YSYEKL. The CDR3 extends over 16 amino acids. This CDR3 reads CSSRNLGTLSYNEQFF. The CDR3 DNA is TGCTCCAGCAGAAATCTCGGGACACTCTCCTACAATGAGCAGTTCTTC.

Many counts were recorded for this clonotype. The chain links TRBV7-2 to TRBJ2-7, with 7 bases identical to TRBD1. Germline-derived CDR1 and CDR2 are SGHTA and FQGNSA. CDR3 length: 14 residues. The V and J ends lost 5 bases and 0 bases, in that order; junction bases with no gene match: 4. The CDR3 coding sequence is TGTGCCAGCAGCCTGGACAGGCGCTCCTACGAGCAGTACTTC. This translates into CASSLDRRSYEQYF.

This clonotype was picked up one time. The chain joins TRBV12-3 or TRBV12-4 to TRBJ2-5; D is possibly TRBD2 (5 bases). V was clipped by 5 bases and J by 11 bases, with 15 bases between them. The CDR3 consists of 12 residues. The CDR3, as DNA: TGTGCCAGCAGTCGAGAGGGATTTGAGCAGTACTTC. It is translated as CASSREGFEQYF.

This clonotype was seen only a few times. J is TRBJ2-4 and V is TRBV3-1; D uncertain. Germline V CDR1 and CDR2: LGHDT, YNNKEL (reference sequence). V was trimmed by 0 bases and J by 15 bases, leaving 18 bases between them. This CDR3 has 14 residues. CDR3 sequence (DNA): TGTGCCAGCAGCCAAGACCTGTCCCTCCGAGTCTTGTACTTC. It specifies CASSQDLSLRVLYF.

This clonotype was detected a few times. The chain combines TRBV2 with TRBJ2-7, with D tentatively TRBD1 or TRBD2 (5 bases each). The germline gives CDR1 SNHLY, CDR2 FYNNEI. V lost 6 bases and J lost 3, with 9 bases in between. This CDR3 region has 12 residues. The CDR3 region is CASRGDRYEQYF. The CDR3 bases are TGTGCCAGCAGGGGGGACCGCTACGAGCAGTACTTC. The full variable domain, rest sourced from reference TRBV2 and TRBJ2-7, is EPEVTQTPSHQVTQMGQEVILRCVPISNHLYFYWYRQILGQKVEFLVSFYNNEISEKSEIFDDQFSVERPDGSNFTLKIRSTKLEDSAMYFCASRGDRYEQYFGPGTRLTVT.

This clonotype was counted ten times or more. The genes are TRBV28 and TRBJ2-1; 10 bases line up with TRBD2. V gave up 1 base and J gave up 5 bases; unmatched junction bases: 5. CDR3 length: 16 amino acids. Germline V lookup: CDR1 MDHEN, CDR2 SYDVKM. The CDR3 sequence is CASSLLTSGPNNEQFF. In nucleotides, the CDR3 is TGTGCCAGCAGTTTATTGACTAGCGGGCCTAACAATGAGCAGTTCTTC.

Notes on this clonotype: A much larger clone is a single base away; this may be a read error. This rearrangement joins TRBV3-1 to TRBJ2-4; perhaps TRBD2 as D (5 bases). Trimming cost V 5 bases and J 0 bases, with 14 bases left between them. CDR3 length equals 16 residues. CDR1 is LGHDT, CDR2 YNNKEL, per germline (reference sequence). The CDR3 DNA reads TGTGCCAGCAGCAAAGGTCGTAGCGCAGCCAAAAACATTCAGTACTTC. This sequence encodes CASSKGRSAAKNIQYF.

The chain recombines TRBV7-6 with TRBJ2-1; TRBD2 might be the D (5 bases). In germline, CDR1 is SGHVS, CDR2 FNYEAQ. Deletions cut 1 base from V and 0 bases from J, with 10 bases between. CDR3 size: 16 residues. As DNA, the CDR3 is TGTGCCAGCAGCTTAGAACAAGCGGCCTCCTACAATGAGCAGTTCTTC. Translated, it gives CASSLEQAASYNEQFF.

This clonotype was seen at least ten times. V and J are TRBV28 and TRBJ1-1, with unresolved D. Per the germline V gene, CDR1 is MDHEN and CDR2 is SYDVKM. V lost 6 bases and J 1 base, leaving 9 bases between the germline ends. The CDR3 extends over 13 amino acids. For the CDR3, the DNA is TGTGCCAGCAGGGAGGCTTCGAACACTGAAGCTTTCTTT. Protein: CASREASNTEAFF.

Worth noting for this clonotype: Possible read error: a much larger clone is one base away. The chain links TRBV27 to TRBJ2-7, with D hard to call. The germline CDR1 and CDR2 sequences are MNHEY and SMNVEV (reference sequence). The CDR3 consists of 12 residues. The CDR3 sequence is CASSSRPSEKYF. The CDR3 bases are TGTGCCAGCAGTTCTCGGCCCAGCGAGAAGTACTTC.

This clonotype was counted many times. This chain uses TRBV28 with TRBJ1-5; D is unresolved. Trimming pared 6 bases from V and 3 bases from J, leaving 9 bases between. The germline V gene encodes CDR1 MDHEN and CDR2 SYDVKM. This CDR3 is 13 amino acids long. CDR3 DNA sequence: TGTGCCAGCAGAAGACCCTCCAATCAGCCCCAGCATTTT. It codes for CASRRPSNQPQHF.

Comment on this clonotype: One base away lies a much larger clone, so this may be a sequencing read error. This chain joins TRBV4-1 and TRBJ2-1; D assignment may be TRBD1 or TRBD2 (6 bases each). Germline lookup yields CDR1 MGHRA and CDR2 YSYEKL. V dropped 2 bases and J dropped 6 bases, with 17 bases sitting between them. This CDR3 region has 16 residues. In DNA, the CDR3 is TGCGCCAGCAGCCAATCTAGGGGGAGGCGGAGCAATGAGCAGTTCTTC. This gives the protein CASSQSRGRRSNEQFF.

Comments on this clonotype: It may be a read error: a sequence one base away is much more abundant. This chain connects TRBV27 to TRBJ2-7, with 9 bases fitting TRBD1. Germline V gene lookup returns CDR1 MNHEY and CDR2 SMNVEV (reference sequence). This CDR3 has 15 residues. CDR3 amino acids: CASSLGGTGSYEEYF. For the CDR3, the DNA is TGTGCCAGCAGTCTAGGGGGGACAGGGTCCTACGAGGAGTACTTC.

This clonotype occurred once. At one end the junction does not follow the germline gene, possibly because of a read error. The chain joins TRBV4-2 to TRBJ2-3; D not resolved. This CDR3 has 14 residues. Looked up from germline, CDR1 is LGHNA and CDR2 is YNFKEQ. CDR3 protein: CASIQEALADTQYF. The CDR3 DNA sequence: TGTGCCAGCATCCAAGAGGCCCTGGCAGATACGCAGTATTTT.